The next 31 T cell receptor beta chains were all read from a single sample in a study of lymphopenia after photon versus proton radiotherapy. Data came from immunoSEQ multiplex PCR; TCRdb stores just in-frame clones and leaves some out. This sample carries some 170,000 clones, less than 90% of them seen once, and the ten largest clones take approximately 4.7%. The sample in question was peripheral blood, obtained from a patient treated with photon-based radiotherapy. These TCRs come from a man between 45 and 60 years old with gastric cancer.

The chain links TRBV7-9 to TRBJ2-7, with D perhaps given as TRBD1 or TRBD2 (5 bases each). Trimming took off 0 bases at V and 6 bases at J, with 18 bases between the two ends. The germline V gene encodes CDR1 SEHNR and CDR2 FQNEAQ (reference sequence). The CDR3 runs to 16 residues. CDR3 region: CASSLALGPSLGEQYF. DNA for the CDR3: TGTGCCAGCAGCTTAGCACTGGGACCATCCCTGGGCGAGCAGTACTTC.

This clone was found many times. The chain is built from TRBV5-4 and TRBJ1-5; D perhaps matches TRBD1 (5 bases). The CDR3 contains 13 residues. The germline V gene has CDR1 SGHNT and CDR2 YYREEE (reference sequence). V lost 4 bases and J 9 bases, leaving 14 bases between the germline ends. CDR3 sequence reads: CASSPEPTGPQHF. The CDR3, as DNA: TGTGCCAGCAGCCCGGAGCCTACAGGGCCCCAGCATTTT.

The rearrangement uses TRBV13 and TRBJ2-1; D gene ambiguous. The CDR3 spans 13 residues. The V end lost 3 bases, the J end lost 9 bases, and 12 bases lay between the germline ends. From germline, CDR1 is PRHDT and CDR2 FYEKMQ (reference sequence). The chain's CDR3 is CASSFRPNGEQFF. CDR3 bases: TGTGCCAGCAGCTTCAGACCAAACGGTGAGCAGTTCTTC.

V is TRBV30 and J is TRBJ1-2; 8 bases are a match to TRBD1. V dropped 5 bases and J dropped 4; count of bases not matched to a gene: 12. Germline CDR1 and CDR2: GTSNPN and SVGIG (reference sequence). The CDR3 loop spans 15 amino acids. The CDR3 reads CAWWVGRGRGYGYTF. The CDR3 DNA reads TGTGCCTGGTGGGTCGGCAGGGGGCGAGGCTATGGCTACACCTTC. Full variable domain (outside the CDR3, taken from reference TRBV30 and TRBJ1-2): SQTIHQWPATLVQPVGSPLSLECTVEGTSNPNLYWYRQAAGRGLQLLFYSVGIGQISSEVPQNLSASRPQDRQFILSSKKLLLSDSGFYLCAWWVGRGRGYGYTFGSGTRLTVV.

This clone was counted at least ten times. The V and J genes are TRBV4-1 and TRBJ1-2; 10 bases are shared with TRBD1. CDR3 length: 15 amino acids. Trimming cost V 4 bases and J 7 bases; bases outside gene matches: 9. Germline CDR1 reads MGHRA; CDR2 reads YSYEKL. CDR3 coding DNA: TGCGCCAGCAGCCCGGGGAGACAGGGGGCAGCTGGCTACACCTTC. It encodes CASSPGRQGAAGYTF.

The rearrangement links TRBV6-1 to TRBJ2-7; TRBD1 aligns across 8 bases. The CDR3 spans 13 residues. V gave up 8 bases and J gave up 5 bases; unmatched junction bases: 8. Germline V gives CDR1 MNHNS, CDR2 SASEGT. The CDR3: CASERRTGNEQYF. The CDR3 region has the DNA TGTGCCAGCGAAAGGAGGACAGGGAACGAGCAGTACTTC.

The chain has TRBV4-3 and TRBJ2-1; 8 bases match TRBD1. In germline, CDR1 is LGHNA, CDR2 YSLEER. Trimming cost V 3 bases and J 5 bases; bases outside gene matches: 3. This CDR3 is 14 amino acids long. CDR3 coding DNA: TGCGCCAGCAGCCAGCCGGGACAGGACAATGAGCAGTTCTTC. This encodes CASSQPGQDNEQFF.

CDR3 nucleotides: TGTGCCAGCAGCGTTGTCGCCTACTCGGGCACCGGGGAGCTGTTTTTT. It yields the protein CASSVVAYSGTGELFF. The chain couples TRBV9 to TRBJ2-2; D uncertain. The ends were cut back, 2 bases at V and 4 bases at J, with 15 bases in the middle. This CDR3 is 16 amino acids long. Per germline, CDR1 SGDLS and CDR2 YYNGEE.

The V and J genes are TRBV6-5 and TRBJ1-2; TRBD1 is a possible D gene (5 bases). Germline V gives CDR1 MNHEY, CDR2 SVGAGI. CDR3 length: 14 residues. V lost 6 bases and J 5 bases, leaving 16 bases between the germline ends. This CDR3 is CASRVKTAPYGYTF. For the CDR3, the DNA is TGTGCCAGCAGGGTCAAGACAGCTCCATATGGCTACACCTTC.

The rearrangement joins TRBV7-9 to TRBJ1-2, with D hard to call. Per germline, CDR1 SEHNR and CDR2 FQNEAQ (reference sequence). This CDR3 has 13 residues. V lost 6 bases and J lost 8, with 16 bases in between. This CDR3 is CASRLNPPRGYTF. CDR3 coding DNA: TGTGCCAGCAGGTTGAACCCCCCGAGGGGCTACACCTTC.

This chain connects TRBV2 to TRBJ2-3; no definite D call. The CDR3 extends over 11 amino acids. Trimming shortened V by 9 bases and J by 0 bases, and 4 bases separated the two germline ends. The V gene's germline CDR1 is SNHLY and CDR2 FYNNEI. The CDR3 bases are TGTGCCAGTGCAAGCACAGATACGCAGTATTTT. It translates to CASASTDTQYF.

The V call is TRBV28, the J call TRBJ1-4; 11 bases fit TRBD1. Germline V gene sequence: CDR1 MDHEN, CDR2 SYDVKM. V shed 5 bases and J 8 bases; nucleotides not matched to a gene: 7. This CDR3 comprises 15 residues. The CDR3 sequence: CASSPSGTGGEKLFF. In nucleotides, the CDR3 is TGTGCCAGCAGTCCATCCGGGACAGGGGGAGAAAAACTGTTTTTT.

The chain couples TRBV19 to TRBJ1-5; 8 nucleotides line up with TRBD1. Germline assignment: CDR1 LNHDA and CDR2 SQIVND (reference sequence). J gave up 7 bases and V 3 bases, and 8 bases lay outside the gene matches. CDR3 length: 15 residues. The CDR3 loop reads CASSISTGGGQPQHF. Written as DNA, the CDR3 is TGTGCCAGTAGTATCAGTACAGGGGGAGGACAGCCCCAGCATTTT.

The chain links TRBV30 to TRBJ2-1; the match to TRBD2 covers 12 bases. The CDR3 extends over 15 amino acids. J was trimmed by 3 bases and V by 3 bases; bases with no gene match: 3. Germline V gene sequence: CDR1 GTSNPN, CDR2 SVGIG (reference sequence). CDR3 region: CAWRLAGGRYNEQFF. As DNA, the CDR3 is TGTGCCTGGAGACTAGCGGGAGGTCGCTACAATGAGCAGTTCTTC.

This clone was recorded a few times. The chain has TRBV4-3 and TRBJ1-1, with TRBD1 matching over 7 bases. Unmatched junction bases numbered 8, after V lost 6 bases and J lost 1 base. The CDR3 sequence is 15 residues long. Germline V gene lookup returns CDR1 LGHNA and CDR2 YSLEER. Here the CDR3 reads CASRVRDSGNTEAFF. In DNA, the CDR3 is TGCGCCAGCAGGGTCAGGGACAGTGGGAACACTGAAGCTTTCTTT.

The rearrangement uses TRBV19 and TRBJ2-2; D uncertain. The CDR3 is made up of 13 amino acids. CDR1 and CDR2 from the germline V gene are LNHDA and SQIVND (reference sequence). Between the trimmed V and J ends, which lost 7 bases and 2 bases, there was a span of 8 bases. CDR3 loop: CASTEHNTGELFF. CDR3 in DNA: TGTGCCAGTACAGAACATAACACCGGGGAGCTGTTTTTT.

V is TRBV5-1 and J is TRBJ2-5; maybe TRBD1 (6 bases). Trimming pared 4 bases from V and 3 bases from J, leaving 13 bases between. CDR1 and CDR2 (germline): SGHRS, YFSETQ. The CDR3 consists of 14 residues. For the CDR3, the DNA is TGCGCCAGCAGCACTACAGGGCTCAAAGAGACCCAGTACTTC. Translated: CASSTTGLKETQYF.

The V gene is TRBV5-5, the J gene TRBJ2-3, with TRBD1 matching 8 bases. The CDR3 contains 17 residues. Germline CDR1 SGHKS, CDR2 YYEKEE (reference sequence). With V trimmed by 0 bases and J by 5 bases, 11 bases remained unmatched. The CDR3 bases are TGTGCCAGCAGCTTGGGGCAGGGGGCAGGGCGGGGAGATACGCAGTATTTT. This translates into CASSLGQGAGRGDTQYF.

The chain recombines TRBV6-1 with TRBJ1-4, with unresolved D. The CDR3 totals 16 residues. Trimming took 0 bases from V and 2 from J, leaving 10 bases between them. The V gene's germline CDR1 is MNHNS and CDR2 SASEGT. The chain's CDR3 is CASSEAFRTTNEKLFF. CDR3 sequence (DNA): TGTGCCAGCAGTGAAGCGTTCCGGACGACTAATGAAAAACTGTTTTTT.

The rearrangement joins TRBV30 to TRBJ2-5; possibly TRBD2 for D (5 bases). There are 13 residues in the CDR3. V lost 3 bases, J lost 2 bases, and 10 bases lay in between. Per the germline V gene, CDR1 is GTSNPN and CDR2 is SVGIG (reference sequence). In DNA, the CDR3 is TGTGCCTGGAGCGGCGGGCGACAAGAGACCCAGTACTTC. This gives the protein CAWSGGRQETQYF.

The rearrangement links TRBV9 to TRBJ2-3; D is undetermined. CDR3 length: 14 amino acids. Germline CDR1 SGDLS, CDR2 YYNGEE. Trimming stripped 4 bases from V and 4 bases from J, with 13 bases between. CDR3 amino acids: CASSPSTLSDTQYF. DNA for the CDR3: TGTGCCAGCAGCCCCTCCACCCTCTCAGATACGCAGTATTTT.

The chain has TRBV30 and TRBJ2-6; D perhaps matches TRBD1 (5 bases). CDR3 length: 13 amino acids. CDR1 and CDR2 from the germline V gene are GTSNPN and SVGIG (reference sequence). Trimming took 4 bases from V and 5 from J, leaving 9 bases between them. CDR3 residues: CAWKQVWANVLTF. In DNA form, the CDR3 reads TGTGCCTGGAAACAGGTCTGGGCCAACGTCCTGACTTTC.

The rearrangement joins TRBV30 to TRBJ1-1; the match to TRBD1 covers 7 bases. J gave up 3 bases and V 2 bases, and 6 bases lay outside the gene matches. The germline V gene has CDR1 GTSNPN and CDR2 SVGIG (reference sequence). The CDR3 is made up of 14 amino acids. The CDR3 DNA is TGTGCCTGGAGTAAAGACAGGGTGGACACTGAAGCTTTCTTT. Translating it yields CAWSKDRVDTEAFF.

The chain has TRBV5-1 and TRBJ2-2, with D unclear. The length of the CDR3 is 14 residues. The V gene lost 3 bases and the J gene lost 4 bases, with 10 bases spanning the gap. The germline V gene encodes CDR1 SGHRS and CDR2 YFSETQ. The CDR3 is CASSSQTGTGELFF. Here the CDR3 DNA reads TGCGCCAGCAGCTCCCAGACGGGCACCGGGGAGCTGTTTTTT.

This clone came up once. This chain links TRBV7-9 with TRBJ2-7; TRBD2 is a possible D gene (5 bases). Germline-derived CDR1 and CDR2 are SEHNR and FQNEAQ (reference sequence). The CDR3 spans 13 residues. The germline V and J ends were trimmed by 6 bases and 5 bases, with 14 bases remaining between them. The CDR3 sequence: CASRPGLRDEQYF. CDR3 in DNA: TGTGCCAGCAGGCCCGGGCTGAGGGACGAGCAGTACTTC.

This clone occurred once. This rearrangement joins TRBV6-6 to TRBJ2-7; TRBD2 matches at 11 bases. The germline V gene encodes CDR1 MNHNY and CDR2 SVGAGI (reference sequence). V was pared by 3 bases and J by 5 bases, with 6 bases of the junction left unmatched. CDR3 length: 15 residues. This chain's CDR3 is CASSYSSGRMNEQYF. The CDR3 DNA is TGTGCCAGCAGTTATTCTAGCGGGAGGATGAACGAGCAGTACTTC.

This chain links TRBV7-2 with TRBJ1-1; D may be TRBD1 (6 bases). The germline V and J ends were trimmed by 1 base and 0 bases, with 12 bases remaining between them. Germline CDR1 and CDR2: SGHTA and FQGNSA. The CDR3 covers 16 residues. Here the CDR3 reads CASSLEGGLLNTEAFF. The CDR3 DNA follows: TGTGCCAGCAGCTTAGAAGGGGGGCTACTGAACACTGAAGCTTTCTTT. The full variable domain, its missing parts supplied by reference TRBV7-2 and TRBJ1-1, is GAGVSQSPSNKVTEKGKDVELRCDPISGHTALYWYRQSLGQGLEFLIYFQGNSAPDKSGLPSDRFSAERTGGSVSTLTIQRTQQEDSAVYLCASSLEGGLLNTEAFFGQGTRLTVV.

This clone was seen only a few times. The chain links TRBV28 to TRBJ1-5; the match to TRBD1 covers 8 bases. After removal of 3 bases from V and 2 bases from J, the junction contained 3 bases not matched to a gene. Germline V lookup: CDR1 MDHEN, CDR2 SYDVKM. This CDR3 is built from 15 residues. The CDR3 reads CASSLGRGRNQPQHF. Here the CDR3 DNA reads TGTGCCAGCAGTTTGGGCAGGGGGCGCAATCAGCCCCAGCATTTT.

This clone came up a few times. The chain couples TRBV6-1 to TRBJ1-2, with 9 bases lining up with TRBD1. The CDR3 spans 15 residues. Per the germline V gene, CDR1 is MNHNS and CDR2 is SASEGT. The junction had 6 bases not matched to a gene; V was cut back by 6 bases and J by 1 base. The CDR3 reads CASRPQGAGNYGYTF. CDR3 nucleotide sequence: TGTGCCAGCAGGCCACAGGGGGCTGGTAACTATGGCTACACCTTC.

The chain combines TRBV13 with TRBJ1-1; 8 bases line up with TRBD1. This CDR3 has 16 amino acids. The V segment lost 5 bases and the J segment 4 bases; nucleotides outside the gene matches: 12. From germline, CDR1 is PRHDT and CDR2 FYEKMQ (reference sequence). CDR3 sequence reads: CASSPTWTGRGTEAFF. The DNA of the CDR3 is TGTGCCAGCAGCCCAACTTGGACAGGGAGGGGCACTGAAGCTTTCTTT.

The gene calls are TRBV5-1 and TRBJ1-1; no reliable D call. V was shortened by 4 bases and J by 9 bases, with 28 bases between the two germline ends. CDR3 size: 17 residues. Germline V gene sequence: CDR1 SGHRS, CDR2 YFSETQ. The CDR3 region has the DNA TGCGCCAGCAGCACCTTAGCCACTCCAGGCGGCCGCCCGAAAGCTTTCTTT. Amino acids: CASSTLATPGGRPKAFF.